The clone carrying this T cell receptor beta chain was detected only once. Per the original data handling: Reference gene primer amplification yielded estimated nucleated cell counts. The protocol was immunoSEQ multiplex PCR, while the TCRdb copy is restricted to in-frame clones and leaves out a portion. The V and J calls and clone size are taken from that table; D and trimming were inferred from the DNA. Here the sample spans some 80,000 clones, 86% being singletons. The sample originates from a study of blood T cell repertoires in COVID-19. About the research overall: The United States, Italy and Spain provided the acute and convalescent COVID-19 samples. The cDNA or gDNA used as material had been derived from T cells, B-cell-depleted T cells, or PBMCs.

The CDR3 sequence is 13 residues long. Germline-derived CDR1 and CDR2 are GTSNPN and SVGIG (reference sequence). V was cut by 3 bases and J by 2 bases, with 10 bases left in between. The rearrangement links TRBV30 to TRBJ2-5, with D possibly matching TRBD1 (6 bases). Sequenced material: peripheral blood. This TCR was recovered from a human donor in a cohort sampled during active COVID-19. CDR3 bases: TGTGCCTGGAGGAGGACAGTTCAAGAGACCCAGTACTTC. It translates to CAWRRTVQETQYF.